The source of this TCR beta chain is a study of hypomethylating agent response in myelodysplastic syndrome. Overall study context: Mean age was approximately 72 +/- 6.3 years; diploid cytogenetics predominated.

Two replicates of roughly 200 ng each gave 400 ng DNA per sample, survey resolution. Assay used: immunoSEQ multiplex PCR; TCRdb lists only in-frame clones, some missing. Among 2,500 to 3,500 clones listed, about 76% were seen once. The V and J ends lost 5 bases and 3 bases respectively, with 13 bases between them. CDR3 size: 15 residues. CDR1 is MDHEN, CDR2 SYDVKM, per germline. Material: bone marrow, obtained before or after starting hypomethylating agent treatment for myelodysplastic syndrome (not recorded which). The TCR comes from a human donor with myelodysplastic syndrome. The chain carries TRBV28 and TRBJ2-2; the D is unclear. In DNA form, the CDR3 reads TGTGCCAGCAGTCTCCCCACCGAGCACACCGGGGAGCTGTTTTTT. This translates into CASSLPTEHTGELFF. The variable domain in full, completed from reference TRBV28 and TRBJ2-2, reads DVKVTQSSRYLVKRTGEKVFLECVQDMDHENMFWYRQDPGLGLRLIYFSYDVKMKEKGDIPEGYSVSREKKERFSLILESASTNQTSMYLCASSLPTEHTGELFFGEGSRLTVL.